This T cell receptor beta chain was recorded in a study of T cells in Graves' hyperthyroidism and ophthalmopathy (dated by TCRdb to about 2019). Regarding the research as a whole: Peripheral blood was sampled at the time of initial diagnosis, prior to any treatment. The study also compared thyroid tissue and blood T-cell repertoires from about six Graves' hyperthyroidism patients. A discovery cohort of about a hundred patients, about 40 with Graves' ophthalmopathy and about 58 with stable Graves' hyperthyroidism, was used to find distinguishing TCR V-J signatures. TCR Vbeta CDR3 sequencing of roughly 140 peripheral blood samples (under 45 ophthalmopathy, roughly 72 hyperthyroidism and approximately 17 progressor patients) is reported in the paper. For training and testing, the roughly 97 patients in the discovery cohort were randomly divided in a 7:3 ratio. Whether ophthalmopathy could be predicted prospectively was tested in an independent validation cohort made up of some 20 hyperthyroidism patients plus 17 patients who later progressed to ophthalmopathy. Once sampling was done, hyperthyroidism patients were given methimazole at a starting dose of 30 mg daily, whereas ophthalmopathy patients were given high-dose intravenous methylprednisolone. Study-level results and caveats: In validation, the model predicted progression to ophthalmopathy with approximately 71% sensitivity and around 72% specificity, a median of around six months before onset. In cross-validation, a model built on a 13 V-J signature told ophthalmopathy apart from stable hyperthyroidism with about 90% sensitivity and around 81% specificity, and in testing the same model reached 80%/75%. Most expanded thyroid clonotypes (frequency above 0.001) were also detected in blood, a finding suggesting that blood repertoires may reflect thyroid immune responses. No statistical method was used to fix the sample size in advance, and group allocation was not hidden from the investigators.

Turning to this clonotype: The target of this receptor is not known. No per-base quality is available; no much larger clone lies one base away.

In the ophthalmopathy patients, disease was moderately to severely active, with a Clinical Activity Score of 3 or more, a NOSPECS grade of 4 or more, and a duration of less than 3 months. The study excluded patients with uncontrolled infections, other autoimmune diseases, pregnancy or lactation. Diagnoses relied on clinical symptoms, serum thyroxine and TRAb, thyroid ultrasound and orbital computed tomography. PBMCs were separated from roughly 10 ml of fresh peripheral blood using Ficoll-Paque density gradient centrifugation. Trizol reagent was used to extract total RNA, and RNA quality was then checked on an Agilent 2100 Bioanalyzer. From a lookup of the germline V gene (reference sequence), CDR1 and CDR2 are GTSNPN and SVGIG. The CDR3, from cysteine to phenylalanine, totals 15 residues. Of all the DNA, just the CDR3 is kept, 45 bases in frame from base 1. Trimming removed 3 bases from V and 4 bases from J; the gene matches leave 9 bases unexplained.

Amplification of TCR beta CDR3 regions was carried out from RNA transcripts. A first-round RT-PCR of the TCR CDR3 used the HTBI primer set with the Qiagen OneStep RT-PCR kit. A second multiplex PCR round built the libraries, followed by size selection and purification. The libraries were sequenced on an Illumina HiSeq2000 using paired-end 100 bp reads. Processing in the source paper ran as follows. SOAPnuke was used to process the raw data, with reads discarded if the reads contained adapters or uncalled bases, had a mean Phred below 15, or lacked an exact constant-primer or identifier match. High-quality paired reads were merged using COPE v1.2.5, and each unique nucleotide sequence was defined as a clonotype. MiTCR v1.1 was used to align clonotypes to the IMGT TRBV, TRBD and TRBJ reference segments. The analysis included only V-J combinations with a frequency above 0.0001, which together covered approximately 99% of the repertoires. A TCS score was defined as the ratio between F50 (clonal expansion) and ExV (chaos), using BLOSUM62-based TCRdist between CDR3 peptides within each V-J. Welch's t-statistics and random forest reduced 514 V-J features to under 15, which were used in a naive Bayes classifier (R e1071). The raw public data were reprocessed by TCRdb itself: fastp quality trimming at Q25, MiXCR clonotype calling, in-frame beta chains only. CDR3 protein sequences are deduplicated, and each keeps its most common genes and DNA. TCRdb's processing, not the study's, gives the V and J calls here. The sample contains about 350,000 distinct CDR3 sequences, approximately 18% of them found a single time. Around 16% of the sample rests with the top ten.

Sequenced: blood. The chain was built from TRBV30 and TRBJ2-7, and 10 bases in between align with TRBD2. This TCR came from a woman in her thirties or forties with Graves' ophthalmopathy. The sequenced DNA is TGTGCCTGGAGCCGCGCGTCTAGCGGGAGTTACGAGCAGTACTTC. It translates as CAWSRASSGSYEQYF.